This entry describes one T cell receptor beta chain. Its cognate antigen is unknown. Between the trimmed V and J ends, which lost 2 bases and 11 bases, there was a span of 12 bases. The CDR3 sequence is 13 residues long. Germline CDR1 is SGHVS and CDR2 is FNYEAQ. These data are taken from a study of T cell repertoires in cytomegalovirus infection. Each CDR3 protein is one row after TCRdb ran MiXCR on the reads. The table lists 800,000 to 950,000 distinct CDR3 sequences, approximately 30% of them singletons, with approximately 13% in the top ten. The chain joins TRBV7-6 to TRBJ1-4, with D perhaps TRBD1 (6 bases). Specimen: cultured CD8+ T cells from PBMCs, collected from culture after CMV antigen stimulation. The source of this sequence is a human donor in good health (CMV status not recorded). Some clones in this sample may be carry-over from other donors' samples. CDR3 sequence reads: CASSLSTGSKLFF. The CDR3 bases are TGTGCCAGCAGCTTAAGCACAGGGAGTAAACTGTTTTTT.